Presented here are 22 T cell receptor beta chains from one specimen sequenced in a study of T cell repertoires in ileal Crohn's disease. Repertoires were generated with immunoSEQ multiplex PCR, while TCRdb's copy carries only in-frame clones and drops some. The repertoire holds approximately 380 clones, with less than 98% as singletons. Sequencing was performed on ileal tissue. The source is an adult with Crohn's disease.

This chain uses TRBV5-4 with TRBJ2-1; D not resolved. The CDR3 is made up of 13 amino acids. CDR1 SGHNT and CDR2 YYREEE come from the germline V gene (reference sequence). V was shortened by 3 bases and J by 4 bases, with 8 bases between the two germline ends. CDR3 sequence (DNA): TGTGCCAGCAGCTATCAAAATTACAATGAGCAGTTCTTC. This gives the protein CASSYQNYNEQFF.

This clone was seen once. The chain links TRBV10-2 to TRBJ1-2, with TRBD1 as a possible D gene (6 bases). Germline V gives CDR1 WSHSY, CDR2 SAAADI. The CDR3 consists of 14 residues. Trimming removed 4 bases from V and 4 bases from J, with 13 bases in between. CDR3 sequence: CASSGQGIPYGYTF. CDR3 DNA: TGCGCCAGCAGTGGGCAGGGGATCCCCTATGGCTACACCTTC.

This clone has a single count. The chain couples TRBV28 to TRBJ1-1; 7 positions agree with TRBD1. V lost 3 bases, J lost 4 bases, and 5 bases stayed unmatched. Per the germline V gene, CDR1 is MDHEN and CDR2 is SYDVKM. This CDR3 comprises 14 residues. The CDR3 is CASSFAQGSTEAFF. The CDR3 DNA reads as TGTGCCAGCAGTTTTGCACAGGGGAGCACTGAAGCTTTCTTT.

The rearrangement joins TRBV30 to TRBJ1-1; D uncertain. The CDR3 spans 15 residues. Per germline, CDR1 GTSNPN and CDR2 SVGIG (reference sequence). Trimming cost V 3 bases and J 4 bases, with 18 bases left between them. The CDR3 loop reads CAWRIKGGFGTEAFF. In DNA, the CDR3 is TGTGCCTGGAGGATAAAGGGAGGGTTTGGCACTGAAGCTTTCTTT.

The chain joins TRBV19 to TRBJ1-5; possibly TRBD1 for D (6 bases). Trimming took off 10 bases at V and 7 bases at J, with 17 bases between the two ends. CDR3 size: 13 residues. Germline loops: CDR1 LNHDA, CDR2 SQIVND (reference sequence). CDR3 nucleotide sequence: TGTGCCACTGGGGGGGCAGGTCACCAGCCCCAGCATTTT. Translated, it gives CATGGAGHQPQHF.

The CDR3 region is CAISEGSGAKSETQYF. The CDR3 coding sequence is TGTGCCATCAGTGAGGGTAGCGGGGCTAAATCGGAGACCCAGTACTTC. The chain is built from TRBV10-3 and TRBJ2-5; 8 bases agree with TRBD2. Germline V gene data show CDR1 as ENHRY and CDR2 as SYGVKD. After removal of 2 bases from V and 5 bases from J, the junction contained 10 bases not matched to a gene. The CDR3 is 16 residues long.

V and J are TRBV30 and TRBJ2-1; D is uncertain. CDR1 GTSNPN and CDR2 SVGIG come from the germline V gene (reference sequence). The CDR3 consists of 12 residues. The V end was cut by 2 bases, the J end by 12 bases, with 14 bases between. The chain's CDR3 is CAWSHTVPRQFF. CDR3 coding DNA: TGTGCCTGGAGTCACACAGTCCCCAGGCAGTTCTTC.

This clone was counted a single time. The V and J genes are TRBV6-1 and TRBJ2-3; 8 bases line up with TRBD1. Germline V gene data show CDR1 as MNHNS and CDR2 as SASEGT. This CDR3 is 13 amino acids long. Trimming at V came to 7 bases and at J to 4 bases, leaving 4 bases not matched to a gene. The CDR3 here is CASTTGEADTQYF. DNA for the CDR3: TGTGCCAGCACGACAGGGGAGGCAGATACGCAGTATTTT.

The CDR3: CASWGGGKLFF. The CDR3 region has the DNA TGTGCCAGCTGGGGCGGAGGGAAGCTTTTCTTT. J is TRBJ1-1 and V is TRBV2; D is possibly TRBD1 (5 bases). The V and J ends lost 8 bases and 13 bases respectively, with 17 bases between them. Germline loops: CDR1 SNHLY, CDR2 FYNNEI. CDR3 size: 11 residues.

In its sample, this clone was seen once. This sequence joins TRBV30 and TRBJ2-3; 8 bases line up with TRBD2. From germline, CDR1 is GTSNPN and CDR2 SVGIG (reference sequence). Trimming took 4 bases from V and 0 from J; bases not matched to a gene: 15. The CDR3 spans 18 residues. In DNA, the CDR3 is TGTGCCTGGATTCGTCGACTTGGCGGGGGGCCTAGCACAGATACGCAGTATTTT. Encoded protein: CAWIRRLGGGPSTDTQYF.

V is TRBV5-5 and J is TRBJ1-4; 11 bases align to TRBD1. V trimming: 0 bases; J trimming: 7 bases; junction bases outside the gene matches: 2. The CDR3 runs to 15 residues. The germline V gene encodes CDR1 SGHKS and CDR2 YYEKEE (reference sequence). The CDR3 loop reads CASSLGTGGSEKLFF. The CDR3 region has the DNA TGTGCCAGCAGCTTGGGGACAGGGGGCAGTGAAAAACTGTTTTTT.

V gene TRBV6-5 combines with J gene TRBJ2-5; TRBD1 agrees at 11 bases. Looked up from germline, CDR1 is MNHEY and CDR2 is SVGAGI. This CDR3 region has 14 residues. The V segment lost 6 bases and the J segment 7 bases; nucleotides outside the gene matches: 7. The CDR3 protein is CASRTPGQGGTQYF. The CDR3 DNA follows: TGTGCCAGCAGGACCCCGGGACAGGGGGGGACCCAGTACTTC.

This chain's CDR3 is CASSPKGGVREQYV. DNA of the CDR3: TGTGCCAGCTCACCAAAGGGCGGGGTGAGGGAGCAGTACGTC. The V gene is TRBV18, the J gene TRBJ2-7; D perhaps matches TRBD2 (6 bases). V gave up 2 bases and J gave up 7 bases, with 15 bases separating them. CDR1 KGHSH and CDR2 LQKENI come from the germline V gene. This CDR3 is built from 14 residues.

J is TRBJ2-2 and V is TRBV11-2, with D possibly TRBD1 on 5 matching bases. The germline gives CDR1 SGHAT, CDR2 FQNNGV. This CDR3 region has 14 residues. Trimming shortened V by 2 bases and J by 8 bases, and 12 bases separated the two germline ends. CDR3 nucleotide sequence: TGTGCCAGCAGCTTACAAGGGGCTGGGGGGGAGCTGTTTTTT. This translates into CASSLQGAGGELFF.

The rearrangement joins TRBV5-4 to TRBJ1-1, with D possibly matching TRBD1 (5 bases). V was cut by 4 bases and J by 1 base, with 14 bases left in between. Looked up from germline, CDR1 is SGHNT and CDR2 is YYREEE (reference sequence). This CDR3 is built from 15 residues. CDR3 residues: CASSPDSYGNTEAFF. CDR3 DNA: TGTGCCAGCAGCCCCGACAGCTACGGGAACACTGAAGCTTTCTTT.

The chain recombines TRBV5-4 with TRBJ2-5, with D perhaps matching TRBD1 (6 bases). V dropped 6 bases and J dropped 0 bases, with 12 bases sitting between them. The CDR3 consists of 14 residues. CDR1 SGHNT and CDR2 YYREEE come from the germline V gene (reference sequence). The chain's CDR3 is CASNKGGNQETQYF. The CDR3 DNA follows: TGTGCCAGCAACAAAGGGGGTAACCAAGAGACCCAGTACTTC.

This chain uses TRBV6-4 with TRBJ2-1, with 11 positions matching TRBD2. Germline CDR1 is MRHNA and CDR2 is SNTAGT. CDR3 length: 16 amino acids. V shed 6 bases, J shed 4 bases, and the junction held 8 bases outside the gene matches. CDR3 in amino acids: CASRPSGTSGYNEQFF. Here the CDR3 DNA reads TGTGCCAGCAGACCCTCAGGGACTAGCGGATACAATGAGCAGTTCTTC.

The rearrangement uses TRBV13 and TRBJ1-4; 7 nucleotides agree with TRBD1. Germline values: CDR1 PRHDT, CDR2 FYEKMQ (reference sequence). Trimming cost V 0 bases and J 10 bases; bases outside gene matches: 8. The CDR3 consists of 15 residues. The DNA for the CDR3 is TGTGCCAGCAGCTTAGGCGAGGGGGCGAGGGGAAAACTGTTTTTT. Encoded protein: CASSLGEGARGKLFF.

The chain is built from TRBV29-1 and TRBJ1-1, with D possibly being TRBD1 (6 bases). From germline, CDR1 is SQVTM and CDR2 ANQGSEA. Trimming shortened V by 5 bases and J by 3 bases, and 13 bases separated the two germline ends. CDR3 length equals 13 residues. CDR3 residues: CSVSSGVYTEAFF. In nucleotides, the CDR3 is TGCAGCGTTTCATCAGGGGTTTACACTGAAGCTTTCTTT.

This clone has a single count. The chain has TRBV30 and TRBJ1-4, with D tentatively TRBD1 (6 bases). V lost 2 bases and J lost 6, with 13 bases in between. The CDR3 is 14 amino acids. Germline V gene sequence: CDR1 GTSNPN, CDR2 SVGIG (reference sequence). In DNA form, the CDR3 reads TGTGCCTGGAGTACAGGGACCGGAGATGAAAAACTGTTTTTT. Encoded protein: CAWSTGTGDEKLFF.

This clone was picked up one time. The chain combines TRBV6-6 with TRBJ1-5; 7 nucleotides agree with TRBD1. This CDR3 spans 16 amino acids. Germline CDR1 and CDR2: MNHNY and SVGAGI (reference sequence). V was pared by 4 bases and J by 2 bases, with 8 bases of the junction left unmatched. The CDR3 region has the DNA TGTGCCAGCAGTTCCGCTACAGGGGTTGGCAATCAGCCCCAGCATTTT. Translating gives CASSSATGVGNQPQHF.

The chain couples TRBV5-1 to TRBJ2-7, with 12 bases aligning to TRBD2. Trimming took 4 bases from V and 3 from J; bases not matched to a gene: 2. CDR3 size: 14 residues. Germline lookup yields CDR1 SGHRS and CDR2 YFSETQ. The CDR3 DNA reads as TGCGCCAGCAGCACTAGCGGGGGGAACTACGAGCAGTACTTC. Translating gives CASSTSGGNYEQYF.